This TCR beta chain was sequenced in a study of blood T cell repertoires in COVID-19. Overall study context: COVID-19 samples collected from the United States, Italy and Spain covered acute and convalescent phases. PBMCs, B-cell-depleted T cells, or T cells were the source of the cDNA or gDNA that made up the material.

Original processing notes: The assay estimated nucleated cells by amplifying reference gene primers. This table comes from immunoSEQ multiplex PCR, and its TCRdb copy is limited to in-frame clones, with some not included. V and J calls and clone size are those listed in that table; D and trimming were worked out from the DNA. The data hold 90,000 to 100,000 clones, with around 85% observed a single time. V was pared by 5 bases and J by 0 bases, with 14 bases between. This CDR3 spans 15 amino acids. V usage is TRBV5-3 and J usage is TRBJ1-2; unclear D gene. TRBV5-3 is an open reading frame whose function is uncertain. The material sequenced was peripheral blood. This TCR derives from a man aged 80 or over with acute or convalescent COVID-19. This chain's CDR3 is CARRSVEGANYGYTF. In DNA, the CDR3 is TGTGCCAGAAGATCAGTCGAGGGCGCTAACTATGGCTACACCTTC.